This T cell receptor (beta chain) was observed in a study of blood T cell repertoires in COVID-19 (dated by TCRdb to about 2020). For context, the study as a whole: Collaborator samples came from the United States, Italy and Spain and covered acute and convalescent phases of COVID-19. The samples were drawn from the first 160 participants of the ongoing ImmuneRACE study and from 1,254 subjects provided by 6 global collaborators. HLA class I and class II types, where available, came from metadata supplied by the sample provider rather than from assay-based typing. Deeply sampled blood TCRbeta repertoires from subjects exposed to, actively infected with, or recovered from COVID-19 were included in the dataset. The repertoires were made available in a free public database intended to serve as a resource for research on the immune response to SARS-CoV-2. The material from the prospective study consisted of cDNA or gDNA derived from T cells, B-cell-depleted T cells, or PBMCs. Nearly every sample came with metadata listing a de-identified subject ID, COVID-19 status, age in years and sex.

TCRbeta CDR3 regions were amplified from genomic DNA using the immunoSEQ Assay, a bias-controlled multiplex PCR. As for the original processing: Nucleated cell counts per sample were estimated from amplification of reference gene primers within the assay. To quantify the absolute abundance of each unique TCRbeta CDR3 rearrangement, sequence reads were collapsed and filtered. For each sample, productive Simpson clonality was calculated as the square root of Simpson's diversity index across productive rearrangements. TCRdb carries this immuneACCESS record with in-frame sequences only. Its versions omit some clonotypes, under half of them owing to an unresolved V gene in the studies checked, with the rest unexplained. D and trimming come from the DNA, and the V and J calls and clone size come from that table. The sample includes roughly 100,000 clones, with roughly 87% observed a single time. The ten largest clones add up to 4% to 5.5% of the sample.

One collaborating source in Seattle enrolled patients while the patients were actively infected and followed the patients over time throughout the course of disease. Each collaborating institution followed its own protocols to collect whole blood in K2EDTA tubes. For TCRbeta analysis, collaborator samples were shipped as frozen whole blood, as isolated PBMCs, or as DNA extracted from either sample type. On this clone: It has no known antigen specificity. The input lacks base qualities; no much larger clone sits a single base away.

There are 13 amino acids in the CDR3, from cysteine to phenylalanine inclusive. Solely the CDR3 DNA is kept, with 39 bases framed from the first base. CDR1 and CDR2, looked up from the germline V gene, are MNHEY and SVGAGI. Ends trimmed: V by 7 bases, J by 7 bases; bases unmatched to a gene: 8. General findings and caveats noted by the study authors: The quantity of clinical and demographic metadata differed by source and by participant and was supplied without curation.

The origin of this receptor is a woman in her forties or fifties with COVID-19, enrolled during active disease. The V and J segments used are TRBV6-5 and TRBJ2-7; 9 of the junction bases match TRBD1. The sequenced material came from peripheral blood. The bases are TGTGCCAGCAACTCCGGACAGGGGTATGAGCAGTACTTC. This codes for CASNSGQGYEQYF.